These 32 T cell receptor beta chains came from one sample sequenced in a study of T cells in narcolepsy. Clones were read by immunoSEQ multiplex PCR, and TCRdb kept only the in-frame ones, dropping some. The sample records roughly 38,000 clones, approximately 85% being singletons. Sequenced input: CD45RA- memory CD4+ T cells from PBMCs. The receptors derive from a human donor with narcolepsy.

This clone was detected once. This chain links TRBV5-1 with TRBJ2-5; D may be TRBD1 (5 bases). From germline, CDR1 is SGHRS and CDR2 YFSETQ. V was pared by 1 base and J by 3 bases, with 7 bases between. This CDR3 comprises 13 residues. The CDR3 sequence is CASSLLGEETQYF. CDR3 nucleotide sequence: TGCGCCAGCAGCTTGCTAGGGGAAGAGACCCAGTACTTC.

V is TRBV11-3 and J is TRBJ1-3, with D uncertain. CDR1 SGHNT and CDR2 YENEEA come from the germline V gene. V lost 2 bases, J lost 2 bases, and 7 bases lay in between. This CDR3 contains 14 residues. CDR3 DNA: TGTGCCAGCAGCTTATTAGGCACTGGAAACACCATATATTTT. Encoded protein: CASSLLGTGNTIYF.

V is TRBV7-2 and J is TRBJ1-2; the D is unclear. V was clipped by 1 base and J by 0 bases, with 12 bases between them. Germline assignment: CDR1 SGHTA and CDR2 FQGNSA. The CDR3 spans 16 residues. CDR3 sequence: CASSLVGGQANYGYTF. The CDR3 DNA follows: TGTGCCAGCAGCTTAGTAGGAGGGCAAGCTAACTATGGCTACACCTTC.

The chain links TRBV19 to TRBJ2-2, with D perhaps matching TRBD1 (6 bases). V lost 1 base, J lost 4 bases, and 10 bases lay in between. Germline V gives CDR1 LNHDA, CDR2 SQIVND (reference sequence). The CDR3 sequence is 15 residues long. The chain's CDR3 is CASSIGTVRTGELFF. CDR3 sequence (DNA): TGTGCCAGTAGTATAGGGACAGTTCGCACCGGGGAGCTGTTTTTT.

This clone was seen just once. Other DNA sequences in this specimen translate into the identical CDR3. This rearrangement joins TRBV4-2 to TRBJ1-1; no definite D call. This CDR3 comprises 15 residues. Trimming stripped 0 bases from V and 0 bases from J, with 8 bases between. Germline CDR1 is LGHNA and CDR2 is YNFKEQ. This CDR3 reads CASSQDQQLNTEAFF. The CDR3 DNA follows: TGTGCCAGCAGCCAAGATCAACAGCTGAACACTGAAGCTTTCTTT.

This CDR3 is CASTLDFGTGVVGYTF. DNA of the CDR3: TGTGCCAGTACCTTAGACTTTGGGACAGGGGTTGTTGGCTACACCTTC. The V gene is TRBV19, the J gene TRBJ1-2; 10 positions agree with TRBD1. The germline V gene has CDR1 LNHDA and CDR2 SQIVND (reference sequence). The CDR3 runs 16 residues. Trimming removed 7 bases from V and 7 bases from J; junction bases left unmatched: 15.

V usage is TRBV6-6 and J usage is TRBJ2-7, with D perhaps TRBD1 or TRBD2 (5 bases each). CDR1 is MNHNY, CDR2 SVGAGI, per germline (reference sequence). Between the trimmed V and J ends, which lost 4 bases and 9 bases, there was a span of 13 bases. This CDR3 comprises 12 residues. The CDR3 coding sequence is TGTGCCAGCAGTTTACAGCGTGGGGGGCAGTACTTC. It is translated as CASSLQRGGQYF.

V is TRBV5-1 and J is TRBJ1-2, with D tentatively TRBD1 (6 bases). This CDR3 contains 14 residues. CDR1 and CDR2 from the germline V gene are SGHRS and YFSETQ. Trimming removed 4 bases at V and 4 bases at J, with 14 bases between. Written as DNA, the CDR3 is TGCGCCAGCAGCCCCCCGGGGGCTAGCTATGGCTACACCTTC. Protein: CASSPPGASYGYTF.

The genes are TRBV5-6 and TRBJ1-2; TRBD1 matches at 9 bases. Trimming at V came to 0 bases and at J to 8 bases, leaving 2 bases not matched to a gene. CDR1 and CDR2 (germline): SGHDT, YYEEEE. This CDR3 spans 13 amino acids. The CDR3 nucleotides are TGTGCCAGCAGCTTGGACAGGGGGCGGGGCTACACCTTC. Its protein product is CASSLDRGRGYTF.

The chain is built from TRBV6-6 and TRBJ2-2; 9 positions agree with TRBD2. The CDR3 extends over 16 amino acids. The germline V gene encodes CDR1 MNHNY and CDR2 SVGAGI (reference sequence). V was pared by 8 bases and J by 6 bases, with 13 bases of the junction left unmatched. The CDR3 loop reads CASSHGGTSSAGELFF. The CDR3 nucleotides are TGTGCCAGCTCTCACGGGGGGACTAGCTCCGCCGGGGAGCTGTTTTTT.

This rearrangement joins TRBV5-1 to TRBJ1-2, with TRBD1 matching 12 bases. Germline V gene lookup returns CDR1 SGHRS and CDR2 YFSETQ. This CDR3 has 14 amino acids. The ends lost 4 bases at V and 8 bases at J; junction bases unmatched: 6. In nucleotides, the CDR3 is TGCGCCAGCAGCCTCGCCGGGACAGGGGGCGGCTACACCTTC. Translation: CASSLAGTGGGYTF.

The rearrangement joins TRBV30 to TRBJ1-6; no definite D call. CDR1 is GTSNPN, CDR2 SVGIG, per germline (reference sequence). The germline V and J ends were trimmed by 0 bases and 10 bases, with 4 bases remaining between them. The CDR3 is 11 amino acids. The CDR3 region is CAWSVRSPLHF. DNA for the CDR3: TGTGCCTGGAGTGTTCGATCACCCCTCCACTTT.

The CDR3, as DNA: TGTGCCAGCAGTAGGACTCGGGGTGGGACTGAAGCTTTCTTT. It codes for CASSRTRGGTEAFF. V is TRBV25-1 and J is TRBJ1-1; D is undetermined. In germline, CDR1 is MGHDK, CDR2 SYGVNS. The V end lost 5 bases, the J end lost 5 bases, and 15 bases lay between the germline ends. The CDR3 contains 14 residues.

This chain joins TRBV7-9 and TRBJ1-4; 9 bases are shared with TRBD1. The CDR3 totals 16 residues. Germline CDR1 is SEHNR and CDR2 is FQNEAQ (reference sequence). V dropped 3 bases and J dropped 8; count of bases not matched to a gene: 10. The CDR3 is CASSFNPGQGREKLFF. For the CDR3, the DNA is TGTGCCAGCAGCTTCAACCCGGGACAGGGCAGGGAAAAACTGTTTTTT.

The rearrangement joins TRBV5-6 to TRBJ2-2; 7 nucleotides line up with TRBD1. The CDR3 is made up of 14 amino acids. The V segment lost 4 bases and the J segment 6 bases; nucleotides outside the gene matches: 6. The germline gives CDR1 SGHDT, CDR2 YYEEEE. The CDR3 sequence is CASSPTGVAGELFF. Written as DNA, the CDR3 is TGTGCCAGCAGCCCTACAGGGGTTGCCGGGGAGCTGTTTTTT.

A few counts support this clone. The chain combines TRBV19 with TRBJ1-3; unclear D gene. CDR3 size: 14 residues. With 5 bases removed from V and 0 bases from J, the gap between germline ends came to 8 bases. CDR1 LNHDA and CDR2 SQIVND come from the germline V gene (reference sequence). For the CDR3, the DNA is TGTGCCAGTAGTCCCCAGCTCTCTGGAAACACCATATATTTT. Its protein product is CASSPQLSGNTIYF.

V and J are TRBV2 and TRBJ2-7, with a possible D match to TRBD1 (7 bases). Trimming took off 9 bases at V and 5 bases at J, with 20 bases between the two ends. The CDR3 is 14 residues long. The germline V gene has CDR1 SNHLY and CDR2 FYNNEI. CDR3 sequence (DNA): TGTGCCAGGCGCCCGGAGGGGGCGCAACACGAGCAGTACTTC. This codes for CARRPEGAQHEQYF. The variable domain in full, completed from reference TRBV2 and TRBJ2-7, reads EPEVTQTPSHQVTQMGQEVILRCVPISNHLYFYWYRQILGQKVEFLVSFYNNEISEKSEIFDDQFSVERPDGSNFTLKIRSTKLEDSAMYFCARRPEGAQHEQYFGPGTRLTVT.

The CDR3 DNA reads as TGCGCCAGCAGGTCCTCAGGGGTAGGACAGTACTTC. This gives the protein CASRSSGVGQYF. This chain uses TRBV5-1 with TRBJ2-7, with D maybe TRBD1 (6 bases). Trimming removed 5 bases at V and 10 bases at J, with 16 bases between. CDR3 length: 12 residues. CDR1 is SGHRS and CDR2 is YFSETQ in the germline V gene.

The genes are TRBV6-5 and TRBJ2-1; D unclear. In germline, CDR1 is MNHEY, CDR2 SVGAGI. CDR3 length: 15 amino acids. The V end was cut by 5 bases, the J end by 4 bases, with 15 bases between. The CDR3 DNA is TGTGCCAGCAGTGCTACGAGTGCTGGATACAATGAGCAGTTCTTC. It translates to CASSATSAGYNEQFF.

To note about this clone: Other DNA sequences in the same sample also yield this CDR3. V gene TRBV15 combines with J gene TRBJ2-1; D possibly matches TRBD1 or TRBD2 (5 bases each). Germline V gene sequence: CDR1 LNHNV, CDR2 YYDKDF (reference sequence). The CDR3 covers 15 residues. V lost 3 bases and J 5 bases, leaving 14 bases between the germline ends. The CDR3 bases are TGTGCCACCAGCAGCGACAGAATGCGGGACAATGAGCAGTTCTTC. Encoded protein: CATSSDRMRDNEQFF.

The chain couples TRBV7-2 to TRBJ2-4; 8 bases map to TRBD1. Germline CDR1 is SGHTA and CDR2 is FQGNSA. This CDR3 contains 19 residues. V shed 4 bases, J shed 0 bases, and the junction held 14 bases outside the gene matches. CDR3: CASSSHLPTGVLAKNIQYF. The CDR3 bases are TGTGCCAGCAGCTCCCATCTCCCGACAGGGGTTCTAGCCAAAAACATTCAGTACTTC.

DNA of the CDR3: TGCGCCAGCAGCCAAGCCCAGGGTGATGGCTACACCTTC. The encoded protein is CASSQAQGDGYTF. This chain joins TRBV4-3 and TRBJ1-2, with a possible D match to TRBD1 (5 bases). Per the germline V gene, CDR1 is LGHNA and CDR2 is YSLEER. V dropped 1 base and J dropped 6 bases, with 9 bases sitting between them. This CDR3 contains 13 residues.

The chain links TRBV5-1 to TRBJ2-7; 9 bases match TRBD1. The CDR3 runs 14 residues. V lost 1 base to trimming and J lost 6 bases; unmatched junction nucleotides: 5. CDR1 is SGHRS, CDR2 YFSETQ, per germline. The CDR3 protein is CASSLSGTGLEQYF. The CDR3 nucleotides are TGCGCCAGCAGCTTGTCTGGGACAGGGCTCGAGCAGTACTTC. Combining the CDR3 with reference TRBV5-1 and TRBJ2-7 gives the whole variable domain KAGVTQTPRYLIKTRGQQVTLSCSPISGHRSVSWYQQTPGQGLQFLFEYFSETQRNKGNFPGRFSGRQFSNSRSEMNVSTLELGDSALYLCASSLSGTGLEQYFGPGTRLTVT.

V and J are TRBV18 and TRBJ1-4; D is perhaps TRBD1 (5 bases). The germline CDR1 and CDR2 sequences are KGHSH and LQKENI. CDR3 size: 13 residues. The V and J ends lost 2 bases and 12 bases respectively, with 13 bases between them. CDR3 loop: CASSPIGDGELFF. As DNA, the CDR3 is TGTGCCAGCTCACCAATAGGGGATGGGGAACTGTTTTTT.

The genes are TRBV5-4 and TRBJ2-3; D is perhaps TRBD1 or TRBD2 (7 bases each). CDR1 is SGHNT and CDR2 is YYREEE in the germline V gene (reference sequence). V lost 4 bases and J 2 bases, leaving 11 bases between the germline ends. This CDR3 is built from 14 residues. In DNA form, the CDR3 reads TGTGCCAGCAGCCAGGGGGGGGTCACAGATACGCAGTATTTT. This codes for CASSQGGVTDTQYF.

This clone showed up just once. The chain has TRBV7-2 and TRBJ2-2; TRBD1 aligns across 11 bases. J was trimmed by 4 bases and V by 3 bases; bases with no gene match: 4. Germline V gene lookup returns CDR1 SGHTA and CDR2 FQGNSA. The CDR3 runs to 16 residues. The DNA of the CDR3 is TGTGCCAGCAGCTTGATGGGGACAGGGGGCACCGGGGAGCTGTTTTTT. Its protein product is CASSLMGTGGTGELFF.

The rearrangement links TRBV18 to TRBJ2-5, with D tentatively TRBD1 (6 bases). Germline V gene data show CDR1 as KGHSH and CDR2 as LQKENI. Trimming shortened V by 3 bases and J by 3 bases, and 8 bases separated the two germline ends. The CDR3 runs 13 residues. This CDR3 is CASSPGQEETQYF. CDR3 DNA sequence: TGTGCCAGCTCACCGGGACAAGAAGAGACCCAGTACTTC.

The chain employs TRBV18 and TRBJ2-5; D is perhaps TRBD1 (6 bases). Germline lookup yields CDR1 KGHSH and CDR2 LQKENI. This CDR3 contains 14 residues. The germline V and J ends were trimmed by 4 bases and 2 bases, with 11 bases remaining between them. DNA of the CDR3: TGTGCCAGCTCACTTACTGGACAGCAAGAGACCCAGTACTTC. Protein product: CASSLTGQQETQYF.

This chain links TRBV29-1 with TRBJ1-2; 8 nucleotides agree with TRBD1. In germline, CDR1 is SQVTM, CDR2 ANQGSEA. The CDR3 is made up of 13 amino acids. With V trimmed by 7 bases and J by 3 bases, 7 bases remained unmatched. In nucleotides, the CDR3 is TGCAGCGGTACGGACAGGGACGACTATGGCTACACCTTC. Its translation: CSGTDRDDYGYTF.

The chain is built from TRBV7-8 and TRBJ2-7; a possible D gene is TRBD1 (5 bases). Between the trimmed V and J ends, which lost 4 bases and 6 bases, there was a span of 13 bases. There are 13 residues in the CDR3. CDR1 and CDR2 from the germline V gene are SGHVS and FQNEAQ. The CDR3 loop is CASSWGGRAEQYF. The CDR3, as DNA: TGTGCCAGCAGCTGGGGTGGCAGGGCCGAGCAGTACTTC.

The chain carries TRBV10-1 and TRBJ2-3; D may be TRBD1 (6 bases). Per germline, CDR1 WNHNN and CDR2 SYGVQD (reference sequence). The CDR3 consists of 16 residues. Trimming took 9 bases from V and 2 from J, leaving 21 bases between them. In DNA, the CDR3 is TGCGCCAGGGACAGATCCTATCAACCCCTCACAGATACGCAGTATTTT. Residues: CARDRSYQPLTDTQYF.

This sequence joins TRBV30 and TRBJ1-2; a weak D match, TRBD1 (5 bases). Germline V gene data show CDR1 as GTSNPN and CDR2 as SVGIG (reference sequence). Trimming cost V 0 bases and J 2 bases, with 13 bases left between them. The CDR3 loop spans 15 amino acids. CDR3 loop: CAWSVRGQPNYGYTF. DNA of the CDR3: TGTGCCTGGAGTGTAAGGGGTCAGCCAAACTATGGCTACACCTTC.